The clone carrying this T cell receptor (beta chain) was detected once. Antigen specificity is unknown. This specimen belongs to a study of blood T cells in healthy people across ages. Findings of the study overall: Both higher diversity and more naive CD4+ cells marked long-lived donors when set against aged donors.

This CDR3 region has 16 residues. V lost 2 bases, J lost 11 bases, and 24 bases lay in between. Germline loops: CDR1 MNHEY, CDR2 SMNVEV (reference sequence). Combining a sample-barcoded 5' primer with a J-beta primer mix, a second PCR ran for roughly 6 to 12 cycles. Via MiXCR, TCRdb re-called the 5' RACE reads, giving one row per CDR3 protein. Of roughly 680,000 distinct CDR3 sequences in the sample, roughly 50% were seen once. The source of this sequence is a woman between 55 and 75 years old in good health. Sequencing used blood. This chain links TRBV27 with TRBJ2-5; D could derive from TRBD1 or TRBD2 (5 bases each). The DNA for the CDR3 is TGTGCCAGCAGTTTACTAGGGTCGGGACCTAACGGTGAGCAGTACTTC. It codes for CASSLLGSGPNGEQYF.